Sequencing of this T cell receptor beta chain was carried out in a study of blood T cell repertoires in COVID-19. Turning to the study itself: The analysed material was cDNA or gDNA that came from T cells, B-cell-depleted T cells, or PBMCs.

V gave up 3 bases and J gave up 7 bases; unmatched junction bases: 9. Looked up from germline, CDR1 is SGHKS and CDR2 is YYEKEE (reference sequence). This CDR3 contains 15 residues. Original processing notes: It was from reference gene primer amplification that nucleated cell counts were estimated. The data were produced by immunoSEQ multiplex PCR, yet TCRdb's version contains in-frame clones alone and is incomplete. D and trimming were read from the DNA, whereas the V and J calls and clone size are those reported in that table. The repertoire consists of about 75,000 clones, with roughly 88% occurring once and the leading ten covering about a fifth.

Sequencing input: peripheral blood. V gene TRBV5-5 combines with J gene TRBJ2-5; 10 positions agree with TRBD2. The source is a woman between 50 and 59 years old with acute or convalescent COVID-19. CDR3 residues: CASSSPPAGGVTQYF. In nucleotides, the CDR3 is TGTGCCAGCAGCTCGCCCCCAGCGGGAGGGGTGACCCAGTACTTC.